This T cell receptor beta chain was captured in a study of blood T cell repertoires in COVID-19. Germline V gives CDR1 SEHNR, CDR2 FQNEAQ (reference sequence). The junction had 8 bases not matched to a gene; V was cut back by 5 bases and J by 4 bases. This CDR3 has 16 residues. Sequencing used immunoSEQ multiplex PCR; TCRdb keeps in-frame clones, though not all of them. Counted here are approximately 300,000 clones, more than 85% occurring once; the ten biggest clones make up 18%. The genes are TRBV7-9 and TRBJ2-6; the match to TRBD1 covers 7 bases. The source is a woman in her 30s who had recovered from COVID-19. The sample taken for sequencing was PBMCs or T cells enriched from blood (not recorded which). This chain's CDR3 is CASSNTGAFGANVLTF. For the CDR3, the DNA is TGTGCCAGCAGCAACACAGGGGCTTTCGGGGCCAACGTCCTGACTTTC.